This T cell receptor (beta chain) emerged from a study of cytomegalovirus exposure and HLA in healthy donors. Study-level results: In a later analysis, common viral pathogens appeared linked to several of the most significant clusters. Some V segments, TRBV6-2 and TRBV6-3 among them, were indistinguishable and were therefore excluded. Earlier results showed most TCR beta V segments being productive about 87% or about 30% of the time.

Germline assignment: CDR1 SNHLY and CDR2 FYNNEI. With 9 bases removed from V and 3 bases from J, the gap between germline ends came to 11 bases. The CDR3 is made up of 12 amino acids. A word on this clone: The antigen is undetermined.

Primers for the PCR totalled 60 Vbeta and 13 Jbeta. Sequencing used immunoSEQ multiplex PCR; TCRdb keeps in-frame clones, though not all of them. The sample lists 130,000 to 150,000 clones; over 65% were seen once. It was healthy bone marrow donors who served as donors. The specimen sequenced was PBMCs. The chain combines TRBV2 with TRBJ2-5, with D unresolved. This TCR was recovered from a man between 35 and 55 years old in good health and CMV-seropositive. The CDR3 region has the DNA TGTGCCAGTTGTACGGTAAAAGAGACCCAGTACTTC. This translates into CASCTVKETQYF.